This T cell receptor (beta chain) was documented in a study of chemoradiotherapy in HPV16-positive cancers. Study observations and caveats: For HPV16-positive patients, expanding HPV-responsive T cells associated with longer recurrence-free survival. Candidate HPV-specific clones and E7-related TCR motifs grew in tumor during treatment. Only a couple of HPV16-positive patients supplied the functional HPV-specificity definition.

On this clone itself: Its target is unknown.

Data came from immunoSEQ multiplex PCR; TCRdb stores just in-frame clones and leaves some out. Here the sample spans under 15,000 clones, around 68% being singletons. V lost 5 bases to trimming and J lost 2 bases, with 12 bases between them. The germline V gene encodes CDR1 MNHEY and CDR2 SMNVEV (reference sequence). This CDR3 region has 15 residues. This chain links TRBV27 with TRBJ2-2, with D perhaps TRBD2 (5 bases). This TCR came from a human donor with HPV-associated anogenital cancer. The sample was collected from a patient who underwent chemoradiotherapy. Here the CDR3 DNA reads TGTGCCAGCAGTCTGGACTGGATAAACACCGGGGAGCTGTTTTTT. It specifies CASSLDWINTGELFF.